The 26 T cell receptor beta chains listed next were all sequenced from one sample in a study of blood T cell repertoires in COVID-19. Clones were read by immunoSEQ multiplex PCR, and TCRdb kept only the in-frame ones, dropping some. The sample yields around 8,300 clones, 86% seen once. Sequencing input: peripheral blood. All receptors derive from a human donor in a cohort sampled during active COVID-19.

V and J are TRBV5-8 and TRBJ2-7; 8 positions agree with TRBD1. CDR1 and CDR2 from the germline V gene are SGHTS and YDEGEE. With 2 bases clipped from V and 11 bases from J, the junction kept 3 bases outside the gene matches. The CDR3 spans 11 residues. As DNA, the CDR3 is TGTGCCAGCAGCTTTGGACAGGGAGAGTACTTC. Its translation is CASSFGQGEYF.

This rearrangement joins TRBV27 to TRBJ2-3; tentatively, D is TRBD1 (6 bases). CDR1 is MNHEY, CDR2 SMNVEV, per germline (reference sequence). This CDR3 contains 16 residues. V gave up 3 bases and J gave up 5 bases, with 18 bases separating them. This CDR3 is CASSFERGSVRDTQYF. The DNA of the CDR3 is TGTGCCAGCAGTTTTGAGAGGGGGAGTGTCAGAGATACGCAGTATTTT.

The chain combines TRBV30 with TRBJ2-7, with D possibly being TRBD2 (6 bases). The CDR3 runs 13 residues. CDR1 and CDR2 (germline): GTSNPN, SVGIG (reference sequence). V dropped 2 bases and J dropped 3 bases, with 11 bases sitting between them. The CDR3 is CAWSLGGNYEQYF. The CDR3 bases are TGTGCCTGGAGTTTGGGCGGGAACTACGAGCAGTACTTC.

V and J are TRBV6-6 and TRBJ2-3; 9 nucleotides line up with TRBD2. The CDR3 is 16 residues long. From germline, CDR1 is MNHNY and CDR2 SVGAGI (reference sequence). J gave up 3 bases and V 5 bases, and 9 bases lay outside the gene matches. The DNA of the CDR3 is TGTGCCAGCAGTAGGGGTTTAGCGGGAGCAACAGATACGCAGTATTTT. This translates into CASSRGLAGATDTQYF.

The rearrangement joins TRBV28 to TRBJ1-1; no clear D gene. Trimming left V 1 base short and J 7 bases short, with 7 bases between. CDR1 MDHEN and CDR2 SYDVKM come from the germline V gene. This CDR3 comprises 12 residues. The CDR3 nucleotides read TGTGCCAGCAGTTTATCAGCAGGTGAAGCTTTCTTT. Translation gives CASSLSAGEAFF.

The chain recombines TRBV7-6 with TRBJ2-7, with 9 bases fitting TRBD2. CDR3 length: 16 amino acids. CDR1 and CDR2 from the germline V gene are SGHVS and FNYEAQ. With 1 base clipped from V and 7 bases from J, the junction kept 11 bases outside the gene matches. CDR3 loop: CASSLVIAGVSGEQYF. The CDR3 DNA sequence: TGTGCCAGCAGCTTAGTTATAGCGGGAGTTTCGGGAGAGCAGTACTTC.

The rearrangement links TRBV19 to TRBJ2-7; TRBD2 agrees at 10 bases. This CDR3 has 16 amino acids. Trimming removed 4 bases from V and 4 bases from J; junction bases left unmatched: 10. Germline CDR1 LNHDA, CDR2 SQIVND (reference sequence). The CDR3 spells CASSKGVTSGTYEQYF. The CDR3 bases are TGTGCCAGTAGTAAGGGGGTAACTAGCGGGACGTACGAGCAGTACTTC. The entire variable domain, with the rest obtained from reference TRBV19 and TRBJ2-7, is as follows: DGGITQSPKYLFRKEGQNVTLSCEQNLNHDAMYWYRQDPGQGLRLIYYSQIVNDFQKGDIAEGYSVSREKKESFPLTVTSAQKNPTAFYLCASSKGVTSGTYEQYFGPGTRLTVT.

The chain employs TRBV6-5 and TRBJ2-2; D is unresolved. Germline V gene data show CDR1 as MNHEY and CDR2 as SVGAGI. The CDR3 loop spans 12 amino acids. Trimming pared 7 bases from V and 4 bases from J, leaving 7 bases between. The CDR3 sequence: CASIGPTGELFF. As DNA, the CDR3 is TGTGCCAGCATTGGGCCCACCGGGGAGCTGTTTTTT.

This chain joins TRBV6-5 and TRBJ2-7; TRBD1 matches at 7 bases. The CDR3 is made up of 14 amino acids. Germline CDR1 is MNHEY and CDR2 is SVGAGI. V dropped 6 bases and J dropped 3; count of bases not matched to a gene: 8. The chain's CDR3 is CASSPTGSVYEQYF. CDR3 in DNA: TGTGCCAGCAGCCCGACAGGGTCTGTCTACGAGCAGTACTTC.

This clone was detected once. V gene TRBV5-8 combines with J gene TRBJ2-5, with 8 bases lining up with TRBD1. Germline V gene lookup returns CDR1 SGHTS and CDR2 YDEGEE. This CDR3 spans 15 amino acids. Germline trimming cut 1 base from V and 5 bases from J; bases unmatched to any gene: 7. DNA of the CDR3: TGTGCCAGCAGCTTGACCACAGGGGGATTGGAGACCCAGTACTTC. It codes for CASSLTTGGLETQYF.

This chain joins TRBV12-3 or TRBV12-4 and TRBJ2-2; unclear D gene. Trimming pared 5 bases from V and 1 base from J, leaving 5 bases between. This CDR3 has 13 amino acids. The CDR3 reads CASSPQNTGELFF. CDR3 nucleotide sequence: TGTGCCAGCAGTCCACAGAACACCGGGGAGCTGTTTTTT.

This clone was detected a few times. V and J are TRBV19 and TRBJ2-3; D gene unclear. From germline, CDR1 is LNHDA and CDR2 SQIVND (reference sequence). V lost 7 bases and J lost 4, with 12 bases in between. There are 13 residues in the CDR3. The CDR3 nucleotides read TGTGCCAGTACCCGTCTCGGTGCAGATACGCAGTATTTT. Translation: CASTRLGADTQYF.

The rearrangement joins TRBV24-1 to TRBJ2-7, with D perhaps TRBD1 (5 bases). CDR1 KGHDR and CDR2 SFDVKD come from the germline V gene. V shed 9 bases and J shed 6 bases, with 17 bases lying between them. This CDR3 is 13 amino acids long. CDR3 nucleotide sequence: TGTGCCACCGCAGGGAAAGCTGGGCGCGAGCAGTACTTC. It codes for CATAGKAGREQYF.

CDR3 amino acids: CASSVGEGLAKNIQYF. CDR3 DNA sequence: TGTGCCAGCAGCGTAGGTGAGGGTTTAGCCAAAAACATTCAGTACTTC. V usage is TRBV9 and J usage is TRBJ2-4; the D gene is possibly TRBD2 (5 bases). Germline CDR1 reads SGDLS; CDR2 reads YYNGEE. Trimming stripped 0 bases from V and 0 bases from J, with 10 bases between. This CDR3 has 16 amino acids.

V and J are TRBV18 and TRBJ2-3; 11 bases agree with TRBD2. J lost 5 bases, V lost 0 bases, and 10 bases had no gene match. Germline values: CDR1 KGHSH, CDR2 LQKENI. The CDR3 length is 18 residues. The CDR3 reads CASSPPLLAGGSGDTQYF. CDR3 bases: TGTGCCAGCTCACCACCCCTTCTAGCGGGAGGATCTGGAGATACGCAGTATTTT.

The chain couples TRBV19 to TRBJ2-1, with D uncertain. The V end was cut by 5 bases, the J end by 9 bases, with 8 bases between. The CDR3 spans 11 residues. Germline CDR1 and CDR2: LNHDA and SQIVND (reference sequence). For the CDR3, the DNA is TGTGCCAGTAGTTTGGCGGCTGAGCAGTTCTTC. This gives the protein CASSLAAEQFF.

This chain connects TRBV30 to TRBJ1-4; maybe TRBD1 (6 bases). Germline-derived CDR1 and CDR2 are GTSNPN and SVGIG (reference sequence). The V gene lost 4 bases and the J gene lost 5 bases, with 17 bases spanning the gap. The CDR3 covers 15 residues. The CDR3 region is CAWIYGSRGNEKLFF. DNA for the CDR3: TGTGCCTGGATTTATGGGTCAAGGGGGAATGAAAAACTGTTTTTT.

The chain couples TRBV19 to TRBJ1-1, with TRBD1 as a possible D gene (5 bases). This CDR3 region has 14 residues. Germline CDR1 LNHDA, CDR2 SQIVND (reference sequence). V was shortened by 5 bases and J by 3 bases, with 13 bases between the two germline ends. For the CDR3, the DNA is TGTGCCAGTAGTTCGTGGACGGGGGACACTGAAGCTTTCTTT. This gives the protein CASSSWTGDTEAFF.

The chain has TRBV5-1 and TRBJ1-3; D uncertain. This CDR3 spans 16 amino acids. The germline V and J ends were trimmed by 0 bases and 2 bases, with 12 bases remaining between them. Germline V gene sequence: CDR1 SGHRS, CDR2 YFSETQ. In DNA form, the CDR3 reads TGCGCCAGCAGCTTGGGAGGCCCCGGTGCTGGAAACACCATATATTTT. This codes for CASSLGGPGAGNTIYF.

The chain is built from TRBV3-1 (or the pseudogene TRBV3-2) and TRBJ2-1, with TRBD2 identical over 13 bases. The CDR3 is 18 amino acids. CDR1 LGHDT and CDR2 YNNKEL come from the germline V gene (reference sequence). V dropped 1 base and J dropped 4; count of bases not matched to a gene: 7. The CDR3 sequence is CASSQVLPGLAGYNEQFF. Here the CDR3 DNA reads TGTGCCAGCAGCCAAGTCCTACCGGGACTAGCGGGATACAATGAGCAGTTCTTC.

The J gene is TRBJ2-2, the V gene TRBV11-2, with D perhaps TRBD2 (7 bases). The CDR3 runs 14 residues. The V gene's germline CDR1 is SGHAT and CDR2 FQNNGV. Trimming took off 5 bases at V and 10 bases at J, with 17 bases between the two ends. The CDR3 sequence is CASSPPGGPEELFF. DNA of the CDR3: TGTGCCAGCAGCCCCCCGGGGGGCCCCGAGGAGCTGTTTTTT.

This chain connects TRBV5-4 to TRBJ2-7; 8 nucleotides agree with TRBD2. The CDR3 loop spans 16 amino acids. Germline V gives CDR1 SGHNT, CDR2 YYREEE (reference sequence). The V gene end was trimmed by 4 bases and the J gene end by 5 bases; junction bases not matched to a gene: 14. The CDR3 coding sequence is TGTGCCAGCAGCCAGGAAGCGGGAGCGTTTGTCGACGAGCAGTACTTC. This codes for CASSQEAGAFVDEQYF. The variable domain in full, completed from reference TRBV5-4 and TRBJ2-7, reads ETGVTQSPTHLIKTRGQQVTLRCSSQSGHNTVSWYQQALGQGPQFIFQYYREEENGRGNFPPRFSGLQFPNYSSELNVNALELDDSALYLCASSQEAGAFVDEQYFGPGTRLTVT.

The rearrangement links TRBV7-9 to TRBJ2-1; perhaps TRBD2 as D (6 bases). This CDR3 is 14 amino acids long. Trimming stripped 4 bases from V and 9 bases from J, with 16 bases between. Germline V gene data show CDR1 as SEHNR and CDR2 as FQNEAQ (reference sequence). The CDR3: CASSSLGRGGEQFF. CDR3 in DNA: TGTGCCAGCAGCTCCCTCGGGCGGGGTGGTGAGCAGTTCTTC. Full variable domain (missing parts from reference TRBV7-9 and TRBJ2-1): DTGVSQNPRHKITKRGQNVTFRCDPISEHNRLYWYRQTLGQGPEFLTYFQNEAQLEKSRLLSDRFSAERPKGSFSTLEIQRTEQGDSAMYLCASSSLGRGGEQFFGPGTRLTVL.

The chain has TRBV7-2 and TRBJ1-5; D call uncertain. The germline gives CDR1 SGHTA, CDR2 FQGNSA. Trimming cost V 6 bases and J 0 bases, with 12 bases left between them. The CDR3 is 15 residues long. This CDR3 is CASRFSGYSNQPQHF. The DNA of the CDR3 is TGTGCCAGCAGGTTTTCGGGATATAGCAATCAGCCCCAGCATTTT.

The CDR3, as DNA: TGTGCCAGCAGCTTAAACGCGGGAGGCTCCTACAATGAGCAGTTCTTC. This sequence encodes CASSLNAGGSYNEQFF. The V call is TRBV7-2, the J call TRBJ2-1, with 8 nucleotides matching TRBD2. Germline CDR1 reads SGHTA; CDR2 reads FQGNSA. The CDR3 is made up of 16 amino acids. V shed 2 bases and J 0 bases; nucleotides not matched to a gene: 3.

In this sample, this clone turned up once. This chain joins TRBV18 and TRBJ2-3; tentative D call: TRBD2 (6 bases). The CDR3 loop spans 14 amino acids. The V end was cut by 4 bases, the J end by 2 bases, with 10 bases between. Germline V CDR1 and CDR2: KGHSH, LQKENI. The CDR3 DNA reads TGTGCCAGCTCACTGGGACTCTCCACAGATACGCAGTATTTT. Translation: CASSLGLSTDTQYF.